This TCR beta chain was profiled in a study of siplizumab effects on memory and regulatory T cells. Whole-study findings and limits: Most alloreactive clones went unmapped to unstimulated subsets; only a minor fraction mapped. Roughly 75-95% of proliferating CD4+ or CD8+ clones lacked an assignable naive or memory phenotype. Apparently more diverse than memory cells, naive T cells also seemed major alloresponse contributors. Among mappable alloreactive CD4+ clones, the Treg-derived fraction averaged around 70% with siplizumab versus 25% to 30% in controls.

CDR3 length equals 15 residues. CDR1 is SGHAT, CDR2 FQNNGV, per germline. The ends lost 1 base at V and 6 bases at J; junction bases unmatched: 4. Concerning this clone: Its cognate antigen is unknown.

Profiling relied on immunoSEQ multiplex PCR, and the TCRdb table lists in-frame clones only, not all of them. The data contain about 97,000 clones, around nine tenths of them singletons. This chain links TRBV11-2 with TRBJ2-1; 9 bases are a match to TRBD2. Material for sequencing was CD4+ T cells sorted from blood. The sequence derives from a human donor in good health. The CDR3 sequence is CASSLGLAATNEQFF. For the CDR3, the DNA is TGTGCCAGCAGCTTAGGACTAGCGGCAACCAATGAGCAGTTCTTC. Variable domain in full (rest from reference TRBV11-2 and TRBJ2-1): EAGVAQSPRYKIIEKRQSVAFWCNPISGHATLYWYQQILGQGPKLLIQFQNNGVVDDSQLPKDRFSAERLKGVDSTLKIQPAKLEDSAVYLCASSLGLAATNEQFFGPGTRLTVL.